This TCR beta chain was captured in a study of blood T cells in healthy people across ages. Findings of the study overall: In long-lived donors, naive CD4+ cell counts and diversity exceeded those of aged donors.

This clonotype was counted between two and nine times. Antigen: not known. Then a second PCR, running about 7 to 11 cycles, was carried out with a sample-barcoded 5' primer and a J-beta primer mix. TCRdb passed the 5' RACE reads through MiXCR, listing each CDR3 protein once. The table records approximately 670,000 distinct CDR3 sequences, around 41% of them present only once. Every donor provided approximately 9.2 milliliters of peripheral blood. The CDR3 totals 14 residues. Trimming removed 4 bases from V and 6 bases from J; junction bases left unmatched: 6. The germline gives CDR1 DFQATT, CDR2 SNEGSKA (reference sequence).

The chain joins TRBV20-1 to TRBJ2-3; 11 bases agree with TRBD2. The receptor was isolated from an elderly man in good health. Sequencing was done on a sample of blood. CDR3 nucleotide sequence: TGCAGTGCTACCTTAGCGGGAGGGAGGGATACGCAGTATTTT. Translated, it gives CSATLAGGRDTQYF.